These 25 T cell receptor beta chains were sequenced from one sample in a study of graft-versus-host responses after intestinal transplantation (dated by TCRdb to 2020 to 2022). The time point label for this specimen denotes: cells obtained before transplantation from donor or recipient. These receptors are not linked to any known antigen. Libraries were built with the immunoSEQ multiplex PCR assay. TCRdb holds this immuneACCESS table with in-frame rearrangements only. Some clones are missing; in checked studies, unresolved V genes explain under half, and the rest has no known cause. In this sample the table shows approximately 97,000 clones, 91% of which occur a single time. The ten largest clones represent about 0.18% of the sample. The sample here was unstimulated CD4+ T cells sorted from spleen or lymph node cells, taken before transplant. The receptors derive from a human donor who was the organ donor for an intestinal transplant.

The chain links TRBV5-4 to TRBJ2-7; possibly TRBD2 for D (6 bases). This CDR3 region has 14 residues. Germline loops: CDR1 SGHNT, CDR2 YYREEE (reference sequence). Trimming took off 4 bases at V and 3 bases at J, with 14 bases between the two ends. CDR3 loop: CASSRRGNIYEQYF. The DNA for the CDR3 is TGTGCCAGCAGCCGGAGGGGCAATATCTACGAGCAGTACTTC.

The V and J genes are TRBV2 and TRBJ1-5, with D perhaps TRBD1 (6 bases). Trimming removed 5 bases from V and 4 bases from J, with 15 bases in between. CDR1 and CDR2 (germline): SNHLY, FYNNEI. The CDR3 length is 15 residues. CDR3 coding DNA: TGTGCCAGCAGTACTACAGGGAGTAGGAATCAGCCCCAGCATTTT. The encoded protein is CASSTTGSRNQPQHF.

V gene TRBV4-1 combines with J gene TRBJ2-5; perhaps TRBD1 as D (5 bases). Germline CDR1 is MGHRA and CDR2 is YSYEKL. The CDR3 loop spans 15 amino acids. V shed 1 base and J shed 5 bases, with 14 bases lying between them. CDR3: CASSQVGQGKETQYF. The CDR3 coding sequence is TGCGCCAGCAGCCAAGTCGGCCAGGGAAAGGAGACCCAGTACTTC.

The table lists this clone with a few counts. The rearrangement links TRBV7-2 to TRBJ1-6, with D perhaps matching TRBD1 (6 bases). This CDR3 is built from 15 residues. Germline-derived CDR1 and CDR2 are SGHTA and FQGNSA. The V gene lost 5 bases and the J gene lost 10 bases, with 18 bases spanning the gap. The CDR3 is CASSTDRPVGSPLHF. DNA of the CDR3: TGTGCCAGCAGCACAGACAGGCCAGTCGGGTCACCCCTCCACTTT.

The chain uses TRBV7-8 and TRBJ1-5; D unresolved. The V and J ends lost 0 bases and 7 bases respectively, with 4 bases between them. The CDR3 is made up of 12 amino acids. Germline V gene sequence: CDR1 SGHVS, CDR2 FQNEAQ. For the CDR3, the DNA is TGTGCCAGCAGCTTAGCGACACAGCCCCAGCATTTT. Protein: CASSLATQPQHF.

The rearrangement links TRBV5-6 to TRBJ1-6; weak D call: TRBD1 (5 bases). V lost 0 bases to trimming and J lost 10 bases, with 17 bases between them. Germline-derived CDR1 and CDR2 are SGHDT and YYEEEE. This CDR3 contains 16 residues. DNA of the CDR3: TGTGCCAGCAGCTTGGCCGGTGGCGGCGGGGGATCACCCCTCCACTTT. This encodes CASSLAGGGGGSPLHF.

The CDR3 loop is CASSLKPYYEQYF. Written as DNA, the CDR3 is TGTGCCAGCAGCTTAAAACCCTACTACGAGCAGTACTTC. V and J are TRBV7-3 and TRBJ2-7; no clear D. This CDR3 spans 13 amino acids. From germline, CDR1 is SGHTA and CDR2 FQGTGA. Trimming stripped 1 base from V and 3 bases from J, with 7 bases between.

The rearrangement uses TRBV6-1 and TRBJ2-7, with TRBD2 as a possible D gene (5 bases). V lost 10 bases, J lost 0 bases, and 13 bases lay in between. CDR1 and CDR2 (germline): MNHNS, SASEGT. CDR3 length: 13 residues. The CDR3 protein is CAIDLSGSYEQYF. The CDR3, as DNA: TGTGCCATCGACCTAAGCGGCTCCTACGAGCAGTACTTC.

J is TRBJ1-2 and V is TRBV4-1; D not resolved. Trimming cost V 1 base and J 2 bases, with 8 bases left between them. The CDR3 contains 14 residues. The V gene's germline CDR1 is MGHRA and CDR2 YSYEKL. As DNA, the CDR3 is TGCGCCAGCAGCCAAGGAGGCAAGAACTATGGCTACACCTTC. Amino acids: CASSQGGKNYGYTF.

The chain couples TRBV6-5 to TRBJ2-7; 13 bases are a match to TRBD2. Germline V gene lookup returns CDR1 MNHEY and CDR2 SVGAGI. J gave up 12 bases and V 2 bases, and 4 bases lay outside the gene matches. The CDR3 has 13 residues. For the CDR3, the DNA is TGTGCCAGCAGTTACGTGACTAGCGGGGGGATGTACTTC. As protein: CASSYVTSGGMYF.

V is TRBV4-2 and J is TRBJ2-5; 15 nucleotides match TRBD2. The CDR3 has 16 amino acids. The germline V gene encodes CDR1 LGHNA and CDR2 YNFKEQ. With V trimmed by 5 bases and J by 4 bases, 5 bases remained unmatched. DNA for the CDR3: TGTGCCAGCAGCTATGGACTAGCGGGGGGGATAGAGACCCAGTACTTC. Protein sequence: CASSYGLAGGIETQYF.

This clone was seen more than once but under ten times. The chain couples TRBV7-3 to TRBJ1-1, with 9 bases matching TRBD1. The germline V gene encodes CDR1 SGHTA and CDR2 FQGTGA. J lost 5 bases, V lost 6 bases, and 13 bases had no gene match. This CDR3 spans 16 amino acids. CDR3 bases: TGTGCCAGCAGTATCACAGGGGGCACCCGAGGAACTGAAGCTTTCTTT. This translates into CASSITGGTRGTEAFF.

The CDR3 DNA reads TGTGCCACCAGCAGAGATAGGGGGATCAATGAAGCTTTCTTT. This codes for CATSRDRGINEAFF. The chain employs TRBV15 and TRBJ1-1; a weak D match, TRBD1 (6 bases). Trimming shortened V by 0 bases and J by 7 bases, and 12 bases separated the two germline ends. Germline V gene lookup returns CDR1 LNHNV and CDR2 YYDKDF (reference sequence). This CDR3 region has 14 residues.

The CDR3 here is CASSSKFSQPQHF. The CDR3 bases are TGTGCCAGCAGCTCAAAGTTTAGCCAGCCCCAGCATTTT. This chain uses TRBV7-2 with TRBJ1-5; D unresolved. V lost 4 bases, J lost 7 bases, and 11 bases lay in between. The CDR3 spans 13 residues. Germline V gene lookup returns CDR1 SGHTA and CDR2 FQGNSA.

In its sample, this clone was seen once. V usage is TRBV4-3 and J usage is TRBJ2-1; 7 nucleotides line up with TRBD2. Germline lookup yields CDR1 LGHNA and CDR2 YSLEER. This CDR3 spans 16 amino acids. The J segment lost 8 bases and the V segment lost 0 bases, leaving 10 bases of the junction unmatched. CDR3 amino acids: CASSQELGGSGHEQFF. CDR3 DNA sequence: TGCGCCAGCAGCCAAGAGTTAGGAGGTAGCGGGCATGAGCAGTTCTTC.

This chain connects TRBV5-4 to TRBJ1-1; D is perhaps TRBD1 (5 bases). This CDR3 is 12 amino acids long. Germline CDR1 and CDR2: SGHNT and YYREEE (reference sequence). V was shortened by 4 bases and J by 4 bases, with 8 bases between the two germline ends. The CDR3 is CASSRGPTEAFF. The CDR3 DNA sequence: TGTGCCAGCAGCAGGGGCCCCACTGAAGCTTTCTTT.

V is TRBV4-1 and J is TRBJ2-2; 12 bases are shared with TRBD2. The CDR3 runs 17 residues. The junction had 3 bases not matched to a gene; V was cut back by 2 bases and J by 2 bases. Germline loops: CDR1 MGHRA, CDR2 YSYEKL. CDR3 coding DNA: TGCGCCAGCAGCCAATCTAGCGGGGGGGCAAACACCGGGGAGCTGTTTTTT. Residues: CASSQSSGGANTGELFF.

This clone occurred once. This chain connects TRBV13 to TRBJ2-3, with 9 bases matching TRBD2. CDR3 length: 16 amino acids. V lost 1 base and J lost 1; bases outside the gene matches: 3. In germline, CDR1 is PRHDT, CDR2 FYEKMQ (reference sequence). The CDR3 sequence is CASSLASGIGTDTQYF. DNA for the CDR3: TGTGCCAGCAGCTTAGCTAGCGGGATAGGCACAGATACGCAGTATTTT.

This clone was picked up a small number of times. The rearrangement links TRBV4-2 to TRBJ2-6; 9 bases fit TRBD1. CDR1 and CDR2 (germline): LGHNA, YNFKEQ. This CDR3 region has 19 residues. With V trimmed by 0 bases and J by 4 bases, 10 bases remained unmatched. CDR3 nucleotides: TGTGCCAGCAGCCAAGACGGGACAGGGAGCCTCTTCGGGGCCAACGTCCTGACTTTC. Translating it yields CASSQDGTGSLFGANVLTF.

The J gene is TRBJ1-2, the V gene TRBV28; 8 bases agree with TRBD1. Germline V gene lookup returns CDR1 MDHEN and CDR2 SYDVKM. V was pared by 4 bases and J by 5 bases, with 9 bases of the junction left unmatched. This CDR3 region has 15 residues. This CDR3 reads CASSSQGADGYGYTF. In DNA, the CDR3 is TGTGCCAGCAGTTCCCAGGGGGCTGATGGGTATGGCTACACCTTC.

The chain recombines TRBV29-1 with TRBJ2-7; 10 bases align to TRBD1. The CDR3 is 14 residues long. The germline CDR1 and CDR2 sequences are SQVTM and ANQGSEA. V was clipped by 0 bases and J by 7 bases; unmatched bases: 6. As DNA, the CDR3 is TGCAGCGTTGAAGATCGGGACAGGGGAGGGGAGCAGTACTTC. It translates to CSVEDRDRGGEQYF.

The rearrangement uses TRBV6-6 and TRBJ2-4; 8 nucleotides line up with TRBD2. The CDR3 consists of 13 residues. In germline, CDR1 is MNHNY, CDR2 SVGAGI (reference sequence). Trimming cost V 8 bases and J 7 bases; bases outside gene matches: 7. CDR3 protein: CASSTGGGNIQYF. The CDR3 DNA is TGTGCCAGCTCAACCGGGGGGGGGAACATTCAGTACTTC.

The chain carries TRBV5-4 and TRBJ2-1, with D unclear. The V gene lost 0 bases and the J gene lost 10 bases, with 11 bases spanning the gap. This CDR3 has 13 amino acids. The V gene's germline CDR1 is SGHNT and CDR2 YYREEE (reference sequence). This CDR3 is CASSLGGRVEQFF. CDR3 nucleotide sequence: TGTGCCAGCAGCTTGGGAGGCCGAGTCGAGCAGTTCTTC. Filled out from reference TRBV5-4 and TRBJ2-1, the complete variable domain reads ETGVTQSPTHLIKTRGQQVTLRCSSQSGHNTVSWYQQALGQGPQFIFQYYREEENGRGNFPPRFSGLQFPNYSSELNVNALELDDSALYLCASSLGGRVEQFFGPGTRLTVL.

This chain connects TRBV6-5 to TRBJ1-2, with D maybe TRBD1 (6 bases). This CDR3 has 11 amino acids. The V end was cut by 6 bases, the J end by 8 bases, with 10 bases between. Germline V gene lookup returns CDR1 MNHEY and CDR2 SVGAGI. In DNA form, the CDR3 reads TGTGCCAGCAGACAGGGAGGGGGCTACACCTTC. Its protein is CASRQGGGYTF.

The genes are TRBV6-5 and TRBJ2-1; no clear D gene. V lost 6 bases and J 6 bases, leaving 6 bases between the germline ends. The CDR3 sequence is 11 residues long. Germline V gives CDR1 MNHEY, CDR2 SVGAGI. The CDR3 coding sequence is TGTGCCAGCAGCTATAGCAATGAGCAGTTCTTC. It encodes CASSYSNEQFF.